This T cell receptor (beta chain) stems from a study of human T cells and chemical hapten exposure. Findings and caveats of the study: With regard to DPC sensitization, TCRs above 1 in 1000 frequency did not change.

Time point given: patch test 3, about 24 weeks after DPC sensitization. Treatment of the sample: therapeutic diphenylcyclopropenone sensitization with weekly scalp DPC. At least ten counts were recorded for this clonotype. Its antigen is not identified. The germline V gene has CDR1 MDHEN and CDR2 SYDVKM. Losses at the gene ends were 7 bases for V and 1 base for J; bases not matched to a gene: 3. The CDR3 is 13 residues long. Using its own MiXCR run on the RACE reads, TCRdb lists one record per CDR3 protein. The repertoire holds some 62,000 distinct CDR3 sequences, roughly 11% seen once, with more than 2% in the top ten.

The chain links TRBV28 to TRBJ2-5, with TRBD2 matching over 7 bases. The source is a woman in her twenties or thirties with alopecia areata. Some clones in this sample may be carry-over from other donors' samples. Here the sequenced sample was whole blood, taken in connection with sensitization to the hapten diphenylcyclopropenone (DPC). The CDR3 bases are TGTGCCAGCACGGGCGGGGGCCAAGAGACCCAGTACTTC. Translated: CASTGGGQETQYF.